These T cell receptor beta chains were read from a single sample in a study of Tregs in tolerant kidney transplant recipients. Assay: immunoSEQ multiplex PCR; the TCRdb copy retains only in-frame clones and omits some. The sample lists tens of thousands of clones, about 89% occurring once. The sample in question was CD4+ T cells from blood, obtained before the transplant. The source of these receptors is a human donor who received a combined kidney and bone marrow transplant. Both conserved end residues are part of each CDR3. The D gene is left open where the match is weak.

J gene: TRBJ2-7
V gene: TRBV28
D gene: TRBD1
CDR3 protein: CASSSQGAIPYEQYF

J gene: TRBJ2-2
V gene: TRBV28
D gene: TRBD1
CDR3 protein: CASRGTGGDGELFF

J gene: TRBJ1-5
V gene: TRBV11-2
D gene: .
CDR3 protein: CASSLGHNQPQHF

J gene: TRBJ1-4
V gene: TRBV5-1
D gene: .
CDR3 protein: CASSRGGDEKLFF

J gene: TRBJ2-1
V gene: TRBV10-3
D gene: TRBD2
CDR3 protein: CAITSSGRTEQFF

J gene: TRBJ2-4
V gene: TRBV18
D gene: TRBD2
CDR3 protein: CASSPRGDTNIQYF

J gene: TRBJ2-2
V gene: TRBV7-2
D gene: .
CDR3 protein: CASSTRRAGELFF

J gene: TRBJ2-2
V gene: TRBV18
D gene: .
CDR3 protein: CASSPGQNTGELFF

J gene: TRBJ2-7
V gene: TRBV5-8
D gene: .
CDR3 protein: CASSLTREQYF

J gene: TRBJ1-2
V gene: TRBV30
D gene: TRBD1
CDR3 protein: CAWADRLLMGGYTF

J gene: TRBJ1-1
V gene: TRBV27
D gene: .
CDR3 protein: CASSLVRGNTEAFF

J gene: TRBJ2-3
V gene: TRBV5-1
D gene: TRBD2
CDR3 protein: CASSLGGSGSSDTQYF

J gene: TRBJ2-2
V gene: TRBV7-2
D gene: TRBD1
CDR3 protein: CASRGTGATGELFF

J gene: TRBJ2-5
V gene: TRBV2
D gene: .
CDR3 protein: CASSPRRETQYF

J gene: TRBJ2-3
V gene: TRBV18
D gene: .
CDR3 protein: CASSPPSTDTQYF

J gene: TRBJ2-7
V gene: TRBV10-3
D gene: TRBD1
CDR3 protein: CAIRRQTGVSSYEQYF

J gene: TRBJ2-7
V gene: TRBV28
D gene: TRBD2
CDR3 protein: CASSFVFSTSGHSYEQYF

J gene: TRBJ1-5
V gene: TRBV19
D gene: .
CDR3 protein: CASSTTWGGANQPQHF

J gene: TRBJ2-3
V gene: TRBV10-3
D gene: .
CDR3 protein: CATLSRGADTQYF

J gene: TRBJ2-5
V gene: TRBV7-2
D gene: TRBD2
CDR3 protein: CASSSAGEETQYF

J gene: TRBJ2-7
V gene: TRBV9
D gene: TRBD2
CDR3 protein: CASSKGTSGRISSYEQYF

J gene: TRBJ1-2
V gene: TRBV19
D gene: .
CDR3 protein: CASSIDTGRGYGYTF

J gene: TRBJ2-5
V gene: TRBV2
D gene: TRBD1
CDR3 protein: CASSRQGLQETQYF

J gene: TRBJ2-1
V gene: TRBV5-4
D gene: TRBD1
CDR3 protein: CASSLPGTGYNEQFF

J gene: TRBJ2-5
V gene: TRBV5-1
D gene: TRBD2
CDR3 protein: CASSLVGSGTGQETQYF

J gene: TRBJ2-7
V gene: TRBV9
D gene: TRBD1
CDR3 protein: CASSVGGQLSYEQYF

J gene: TRBJ2-7
V gene: TRBV5-6
D gene: TRBD2
CDR3 protein: CASSLGLAGFYEQYF

J gene: TRBJ1-5
V gene: TRBV27
D gene: .
CDR3 protein: CASSPARTSGLQPQHF

J gene: TRBJ1-5
V gene: TRBV4-3
D gene: .
CDR3 protein: CASSQDRRASQHF

J gene: TRBJ1-1
V gene: TRBV6-6
D gene: .
CDR3 protein: CASSFGQQNTEAFF

J gene: TRBJ2-1
V gene: TRBV7-3
D gene: .
CDR3 protein: CASSLTEAPYNEQFF

J gene: TRBJ2-2
V gene: TRBV5-1
D gene: TRBD2
CDR3 protein: CASSFSGRETGELFF

J gene: TRBJ2-5
V gene: TRBV19
D gene: TRBD1
CDR3 protein: CASSMGQGRQQETQYF

J gene: TRBJ2-7
V gene: TRBV28
D gene: TRBD1
CDR3 protein: CASSLGQGGDEQYF

J gene: TRBJ1-4
V gene: TRBV5-1
D gene: .
CDR3 protein: CASSPRGNEKLFF

J gene: TRBJ1-3
V gene: TRBV28
D gene: TRBD1
CDR3 protein: CASSSTGARGNTIYF

J gene: TRBJ1-3
V gene: TRBV11-2
D gene: TRBD1
CDR3 protein: CASRETTGEGNTIYF

J gene: TRBJ1-5
V gene: TRBV7-8
D gene: TRBD1
CDR3 protein: CASSPRDRGNQPQHF

J gene: TRBJ2-7
V gene: TRBV28
D gene: TRBD1
CDR3 protein: CASFNQGAYEQYF

J gene: TRBJ1-4
V gene: TRBV28
D gene: .
CDR3 protein: CASSSSGATNEKLFF

J gene: TRBJ1-2
V gene: TRBV28
D gene: .
CDR3 protein: CASTLGGGYTF

J gene: TRBJ1-5
V gene: TRBV15
D gene: .
CDR3 protein: CATSRESFRGNQPQHF

J gene: TRBJ2-1
V gene: TRBV7-8
D gene: TRBD2
CDR3 protein: CASSETSGRDNEQFF

J gene: TRBJ1-1
V gene: TRBV9
D gene: .
CDR3 protein: CASSVRGETEAFF

J gene: TRBJ2-1
V gene: TRBV18
D gene: .
CDR3 protein: CASSLGAGTVNEQFF

J gene: TRBJ1-1
V gene: TRBV4-1
D gene: .
CDR3 protein: CASSQAWRTEAFF

J gene: TRBJ1-5
V gene: TRBV30
D gene: .
CDR3 protein: CAWSVEGNQPQHF

J gene: TRBJ2-7
V gene: TRBV2
D gene: TRBD1
CDR3 protein: CASTRTGVAYEQYF